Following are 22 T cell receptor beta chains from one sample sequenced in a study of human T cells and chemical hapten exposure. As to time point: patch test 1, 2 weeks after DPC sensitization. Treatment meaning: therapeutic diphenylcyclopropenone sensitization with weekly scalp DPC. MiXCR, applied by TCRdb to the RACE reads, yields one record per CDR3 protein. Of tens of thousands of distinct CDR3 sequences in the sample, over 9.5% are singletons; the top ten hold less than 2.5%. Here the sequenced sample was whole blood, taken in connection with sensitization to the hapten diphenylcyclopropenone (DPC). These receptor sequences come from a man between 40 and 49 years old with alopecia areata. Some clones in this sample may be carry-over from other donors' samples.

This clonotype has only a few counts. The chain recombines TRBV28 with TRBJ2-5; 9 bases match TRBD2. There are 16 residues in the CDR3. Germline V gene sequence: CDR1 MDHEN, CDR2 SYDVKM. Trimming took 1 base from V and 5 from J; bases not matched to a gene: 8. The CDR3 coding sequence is TGTGCCAGCAGTTTATCTGGCGCGGGAGGGGGGGAGACCCAGTACTTC. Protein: CASSLSGAGGGETQYF.

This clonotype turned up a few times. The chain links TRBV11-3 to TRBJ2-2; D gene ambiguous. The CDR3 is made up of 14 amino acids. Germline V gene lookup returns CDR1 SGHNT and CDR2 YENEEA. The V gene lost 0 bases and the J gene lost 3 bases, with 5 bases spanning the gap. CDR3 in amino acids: CASSLDGYTGELFF. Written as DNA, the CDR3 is TGTGCCAGCAGCTTAGACGGGTACACCGGGGAGCTGTTTTTT.

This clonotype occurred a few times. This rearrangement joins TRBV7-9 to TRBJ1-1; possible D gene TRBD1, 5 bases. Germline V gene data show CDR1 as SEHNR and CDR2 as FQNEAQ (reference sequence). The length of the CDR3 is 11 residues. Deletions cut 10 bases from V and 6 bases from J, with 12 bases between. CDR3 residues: CATQGFPEAFF. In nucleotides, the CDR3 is TGTGCCACCCAGGGATTCCCTGAAGCTTTCTTT.

The DNA of the CDR3 is TGTGCCAGCCAATGGCAGGTCGAAGAGACCCAGTACTTC. Its protein product is CASQWQVEETQYF. The V call is TRBV12-3 or TRBV12-4, the J call TRBJ2-5; no clear D gene. V lost 8 bases and J 3 bases, leaving 13 bases between the germline ends. The CDR3 is 13 amino acids.

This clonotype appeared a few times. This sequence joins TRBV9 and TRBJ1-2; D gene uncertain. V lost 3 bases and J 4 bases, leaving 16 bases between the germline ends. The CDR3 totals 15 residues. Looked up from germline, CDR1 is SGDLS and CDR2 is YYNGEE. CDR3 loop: CASSGGSFVSYGYTF. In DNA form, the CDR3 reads TGTGCCAGCAGCGGAGGGAGTTTTGTATCCTATGGCTACACCTTC.

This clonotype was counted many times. The DNA of the CDR3 is TGCGCCAGCAGCCAAGAGGCGGCGGGAGGCGCAGATACGCAGTATTTT. Its translation: CASSQEAAGGADTQYF. J is TRBJ2-3 and V is TRBV4-3; 8 nucleotides align to TRBD2. V trimming: 0 bases; J trimming: 4 bases; junction bases outside the gene matches: 6. The germline gives CDR1 LGHNA, CDR2 YSLEER. This CDR3 region has 16 residues.

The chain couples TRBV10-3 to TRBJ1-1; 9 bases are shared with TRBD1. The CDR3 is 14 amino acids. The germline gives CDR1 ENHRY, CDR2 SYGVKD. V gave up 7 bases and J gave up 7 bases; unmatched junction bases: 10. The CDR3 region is CAITKGQGPIEAFF. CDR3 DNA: TGTGCCATCACTAAGGGACAGGGCCCAATTGAAGCTTTCTTT.

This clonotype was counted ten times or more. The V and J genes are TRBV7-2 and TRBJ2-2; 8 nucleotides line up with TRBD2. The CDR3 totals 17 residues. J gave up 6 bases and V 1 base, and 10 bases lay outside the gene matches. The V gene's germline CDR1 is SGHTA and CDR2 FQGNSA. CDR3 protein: CASSLEAAGVFPGELFF. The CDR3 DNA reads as TGTGCCAGCAGCTTAGAGGCAGCGGGAGTGTTCCCCGGGGAGCTGTTTTTT.

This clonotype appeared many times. CDR3 sequence reads: CASSYDDKGGNTIYF. In nucleotides, the CDR3 is TGTGCCAGCAGTTACGATGACAAGGGTGGAAACACCATATATTTT. The J gene is TRBJ1-3, the V gene TRBV13; D call uncertain. The CDR3 is 15 residues long. Trimming took 6 bases from V and 3 from J, leaving 15 bases between them. The V gene's germline CDR1 is PRHDT and CDR2 FYEKMQ (reference sequence).

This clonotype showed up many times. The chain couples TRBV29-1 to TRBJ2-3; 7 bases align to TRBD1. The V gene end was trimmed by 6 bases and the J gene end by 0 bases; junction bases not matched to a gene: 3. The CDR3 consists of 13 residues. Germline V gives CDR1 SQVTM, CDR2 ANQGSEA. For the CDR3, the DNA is TGCAGCGTGACAGGGCCTAGCACAGATACGCAGTATTTT. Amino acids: CSVTGPSTDTQYF.

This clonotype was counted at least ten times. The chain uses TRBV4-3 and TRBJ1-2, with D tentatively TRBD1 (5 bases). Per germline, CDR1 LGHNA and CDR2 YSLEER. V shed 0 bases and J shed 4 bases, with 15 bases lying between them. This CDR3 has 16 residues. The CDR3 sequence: CASSQDPTGGSYGYTF. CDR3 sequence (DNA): TGCGCCAGCAGCCAAGATCCTACAGGTGGGAGCTATGGCTACACCTTC.

The CDR3 nucleotides are TGTGCCACCAGTGACCGTGTAGCGGGCCCCTCCGAGGGGAGCACAGATACGCAGTATTTT. It yields the protein CATSDRVAGPSEGSTDTQYF. The rearrangement links TRBV24-1 to TRBJ2-3; 7 bases agree with TRBD2. The CDR3 runs to 20 residues. V shed 4 bases and J 0 bases; nucleotides not matched to a gene: 18. The germline V gene encodes CDR1 KGHDR and CDR2 SFDVKD.

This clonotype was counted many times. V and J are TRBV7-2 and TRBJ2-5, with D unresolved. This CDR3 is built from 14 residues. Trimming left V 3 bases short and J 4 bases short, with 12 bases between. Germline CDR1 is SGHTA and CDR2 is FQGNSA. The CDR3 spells CASSFRSVGETQYF. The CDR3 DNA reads TGTGCCAGCAGCTTTCGTTCTGTGGGAGAGACCCAGTACTTC.

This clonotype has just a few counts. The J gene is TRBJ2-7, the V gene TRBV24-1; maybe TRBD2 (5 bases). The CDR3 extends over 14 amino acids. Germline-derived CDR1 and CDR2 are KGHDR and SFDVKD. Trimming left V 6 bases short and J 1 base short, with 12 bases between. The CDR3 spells CATSPRTGSYEQYF. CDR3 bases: TGTGCCACCAGTCCCCGGACGGGGTCCTACGAGCAGTACTTC.

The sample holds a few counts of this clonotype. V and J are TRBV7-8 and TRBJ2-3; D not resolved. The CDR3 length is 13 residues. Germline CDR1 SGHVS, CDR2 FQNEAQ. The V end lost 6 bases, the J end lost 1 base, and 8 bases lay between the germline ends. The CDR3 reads CASRIRGTDTQYF. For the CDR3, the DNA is TGTGCCAGCAGAATAAGGGGCACAGATACGCAGTATTTT.

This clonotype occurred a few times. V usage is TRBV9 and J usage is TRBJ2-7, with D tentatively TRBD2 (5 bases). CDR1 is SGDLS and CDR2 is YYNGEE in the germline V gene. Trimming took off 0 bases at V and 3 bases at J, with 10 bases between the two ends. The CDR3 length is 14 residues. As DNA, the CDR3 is TGTGCCAGCAGCGTAGCCAGTGAGGGCTACGAGCAGTACTTC. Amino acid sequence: CASSVASEGYEQYF.

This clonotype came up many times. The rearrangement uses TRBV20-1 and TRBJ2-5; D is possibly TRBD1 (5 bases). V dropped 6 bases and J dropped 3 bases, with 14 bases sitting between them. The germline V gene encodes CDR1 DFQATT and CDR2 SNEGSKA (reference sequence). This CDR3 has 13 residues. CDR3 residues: CSASEKGEETQYF. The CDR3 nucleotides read TGCAGTGCCAGCGAGAAAGGGGAAGAGACCCAGTACTTC.

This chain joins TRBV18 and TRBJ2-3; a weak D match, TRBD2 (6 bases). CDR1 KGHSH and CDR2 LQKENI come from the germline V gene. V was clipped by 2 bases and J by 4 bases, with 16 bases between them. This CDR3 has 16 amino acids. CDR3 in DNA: TGTGCCAGCTCACCATACGGAGGGAGTGTGGCAGATACGCAGTATTTT. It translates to CASSPYGGSVADTQYF.

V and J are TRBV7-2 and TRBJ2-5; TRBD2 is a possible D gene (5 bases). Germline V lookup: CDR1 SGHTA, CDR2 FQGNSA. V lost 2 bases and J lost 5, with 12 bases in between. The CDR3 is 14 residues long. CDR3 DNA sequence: TGTGCCAGCAGCTTAATGGGAGAGGTGGAGACCCAGTACTTC. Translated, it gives CASSLMGEVETQYF.

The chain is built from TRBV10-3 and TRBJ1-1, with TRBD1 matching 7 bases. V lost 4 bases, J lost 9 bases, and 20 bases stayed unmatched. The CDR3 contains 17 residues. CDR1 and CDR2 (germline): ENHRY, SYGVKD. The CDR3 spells CAISGTTGAARKPQAFF. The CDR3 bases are TGTGCCATCAGTGGGACTACAGGGGCCGCTCGGAAACCCCAAGCTTTCTTT.

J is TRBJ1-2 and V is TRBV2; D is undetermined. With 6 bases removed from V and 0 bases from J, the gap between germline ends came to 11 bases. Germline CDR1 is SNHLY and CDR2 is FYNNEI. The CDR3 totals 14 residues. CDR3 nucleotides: TGTGCCAGCAGGCCCTCAGGAGCTAACTATGGCTACACCTTC. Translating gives CASRPSGANYGYTF.

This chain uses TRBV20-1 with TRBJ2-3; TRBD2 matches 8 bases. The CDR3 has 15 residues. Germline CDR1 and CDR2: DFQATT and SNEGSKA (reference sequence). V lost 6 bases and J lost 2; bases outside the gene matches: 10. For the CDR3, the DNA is TGCAGTGCACTGCACGCTAGCGGGTCCACAGATACGCAGTATTTT. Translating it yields CSALHASGSTDTQYF.